The 10 T cell receptor beta chains below were found in one sample sequenced in a study of neurological immune-mediated disorders. TCRdb redid the calling of the 5' RACE reads with MiXCR, one entry per CDR3 protein. The sample shows about 74,000 distinct CDR3 sequences, around 5% of them seen only once. The source material was PBMCs. These receptors all stem from a man aged 18-30 years with multiple sclerosis.

This clonotype was seen many times. The V gene is TRBV10-2, the J gene TRBJ2-2; D might be TRBD1 (6 bases). V dropped 6 bases and J dropped 0 bases, with 8 bases sitting between them. The germline V gene has CDR1 WSHSY and CDR2 SAAADI. CDR3 length equals 14 residues. The chain's CDR3 is CASSGTPNTGELFF. CDR3 nucleotide sequence: TGCGCCAGCAGCGGGACACCGAACACCGGGGAGCTGTTTTTT.

This clonotype has a count of ten or more. The chain has TRBV12-3 or TRBV12-4 and TRBJ1-2; tentatively, D is TRBD1 (5 bases). V shed 6 bases and J shed 6 bases, with 11 bases lying between them. The CDR3 loop spans 12 amino acids. The CDR3 loop reads CASSEWGDGYTF. The CDR3 bases are TGTGCCAGCAGCGAATGGGGGGATGGCTACACCTTC.

The table lists this clonotype with many counts. The V and J genes are TRBV5-1 and TRBJ2-1; the match to TRBD2 covers 10 bases. V gave up 1 base and J gave up 8 bases; unmatched junction bases: 3. The CDR3 sequence is 14 residues long. CDR1 is SGHRS and CDR2 is YFSETQ in the germline V gene. CDR3 nucleotides: TGCGCCAGCAGCTTGAACCTAGCGGGGGATGAGCAGTTCTTC. Translating gives CASSLNLAGDEQFF.

This clonotype was detected ten times or more. The V gene is TRBV20-1, the J gene TRBJ2-1; D remains ambiguous. This CDR3 has 15 amino acids. Per germline, CDR1 DFQATT and CDR2 SNEGSKA (reference sequence). Trimming stripped 0 bases from V and 6 bases from J, with 15 bases between. Here the CDR3 reads CSAREFSAFANEQFF. The CDR3 DNA sequence: TGCAGTGCTAGAGAGTTTTCGGCCTTCGCCAATGAGCAGTTCTTC.

Remarks on this clonotype: Being one base from a much bigger clone, this may be a read error. This rearrangement joins TRBV5-1 to TRBJ1-1; D is uncertain. The germline V and J ends were trimmed by 0 bases and 6 bases, with 9 bases remaining between them. Looked up from germline, CDR1 is SGHRS and CDR2 is YFSETQ. The CDR3 has 13 residues. The CDR3 sequence: CASSLEFGPEAFF. CDR3 sequence (DNA): TGCGCCAGCAGCTTGGAATTCGGCCCTGAAGCTTTCTTT. Variable domain in full (rest from reference TRBV5-1 and TRBJ1-1): KAGVTQTPRYLIKTRGQQVTLSCSPISGHRSVSWYQQTPGQGLQFLFEYFSETQRNKGNFPGRFSGRQFSNSRSEMNVSTLELGDSALYLCASSLEFGPEAFFGQGTRLTVV.

This clonotype was observed at least ten times. The chain employs TRBV5-1 and TRBJ1-6, with D possibly being TRBD1 (6 bases). The germline V gene has CDR1 SGHRS and CDR2 YFSETQ. This CDR3 is built from 20 residues. V shed 0 bases and J shed 5 bases, with 24 bases lying between them. CDR3 bases: TGCGCCAGCAGCTTGGACTTTCCCGTCGTAGGGGGACGGCATAATTCACCCCTCCACTTT. It yields the protein CASSLDFPVVGGRHNSPLHF. Looking up the rest from reference TRBV5-1 and TRBJ1-6 gives the full variable domain: KAGVTQTPRYLIKTRGQQVTLSCSPISGHRSVSWYQQTPGQGLQFLFEYFSETQRNKGNFPGRFSGRQFSNSRSEMNVSTLELGDSALYLCASSLDFPVVGGRHNSPLHFGNGTRLTVT.

As regards this clonotype: A much larger clone differs from this one at a single base, so this may be a read error. The rearrangement uses TRBV5-1 and TRBJ1-2; D might be TRBD1 (6 bases). CDR3 length: 16 residues. V lost 0 bases and J lost 8, with 20 bases in between. Germline values: CDR1 SGHRS, CDR2 YFSETQ. The CDR3 DNA sequence: TGCGCCAGCAGCTTGGCCAGGGGAGGTCCTGGAGAAGGCTACACCTTC. This codes for CASSLARGGPGEGYTF.

The sample holds many counts of this clonotype. The gene calls are TRBV5-1 and TRBJ1-2, with D possibly matching TRBD1 (6 bases). The CDR3 sequence is 16 residues long. Trimming removed 0 bases from V and 8 bases from J, with 20 bases in between. Germline V lookup: CDR1 SGHRS, CDR2 YFSETQ. CDR3 nucleotide sequence: TGCGCCAGCAGCTTGGCCAGGGGAGGTCCTGGAGACGGCTACACCTTC. The encoded protein is CASSLARGGPGDGYTF.

This sequence joins TRBV19 and TRBJ2-7; TRBD1 agrees at 9 bases. This CDR3 is 13 amino acids long. Germline CDR1 is LNHDA and CDR2 is SQIVND (reference sequence). J gave up 7 bases and V 3 bases, and 4 bases lay outside the gene matches. The chain's CDR3 is CASSMTGGGEQYF. DNA of the CDR3: TGTGCCAGTAGTATGACAGGGGGAGGGGAGCAGTACTTC.

This clonotype showed up many times. This sequence joins TRBV6-1 and TRBJ2-2; D is ambiguous. The germline V gene has CDR1 MNHNS and CDR2 SASEGT. The CDR3 is made up of 14 amino acids. Trimming removed 8 bases from V and 5 bases from J, with 15 bases in between. The CDR3 spells CASPKGLGTGELFF. The CDR3 DNA is TGTGCCAGCCCGAAGGGATTGGGAACCGGGGAGCTGTTTTTT.